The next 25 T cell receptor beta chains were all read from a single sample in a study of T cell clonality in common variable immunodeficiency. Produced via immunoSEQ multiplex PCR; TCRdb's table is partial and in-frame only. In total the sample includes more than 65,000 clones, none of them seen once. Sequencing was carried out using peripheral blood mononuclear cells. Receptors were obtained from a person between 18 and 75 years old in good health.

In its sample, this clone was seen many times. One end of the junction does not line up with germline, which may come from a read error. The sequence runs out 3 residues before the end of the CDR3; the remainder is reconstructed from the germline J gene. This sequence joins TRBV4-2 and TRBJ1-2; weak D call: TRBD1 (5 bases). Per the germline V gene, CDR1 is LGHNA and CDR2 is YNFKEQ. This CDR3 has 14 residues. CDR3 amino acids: CASSQGTGNYGYTF. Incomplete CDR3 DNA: TGCGCCAGCAGCCAAGGGACGGGGAACTATGGC.

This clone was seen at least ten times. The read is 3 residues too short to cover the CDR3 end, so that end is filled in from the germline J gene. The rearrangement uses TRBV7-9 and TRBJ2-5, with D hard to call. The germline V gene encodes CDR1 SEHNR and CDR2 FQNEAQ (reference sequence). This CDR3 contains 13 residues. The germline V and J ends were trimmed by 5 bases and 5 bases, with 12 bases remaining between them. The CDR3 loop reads CASSPRLGETQYF. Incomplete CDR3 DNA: TGTGCCAGCAGCCCAAGATTAGGGGAGACC.

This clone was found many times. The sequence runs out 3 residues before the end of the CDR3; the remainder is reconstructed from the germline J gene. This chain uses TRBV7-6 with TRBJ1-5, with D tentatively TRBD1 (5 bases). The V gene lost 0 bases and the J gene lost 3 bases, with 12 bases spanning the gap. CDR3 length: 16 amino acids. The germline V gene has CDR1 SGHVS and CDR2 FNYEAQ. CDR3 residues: CASSLAARDPNQPQHF. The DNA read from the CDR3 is TGTGCCAGCAGCTTAGCGGCCAGGGATCCCAATCAGCCC.

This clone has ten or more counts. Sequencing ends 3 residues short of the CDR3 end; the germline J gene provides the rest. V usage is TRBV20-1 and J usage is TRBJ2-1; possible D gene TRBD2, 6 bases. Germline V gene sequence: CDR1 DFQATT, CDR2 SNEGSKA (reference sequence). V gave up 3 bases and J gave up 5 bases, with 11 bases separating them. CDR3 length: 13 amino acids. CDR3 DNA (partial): TGCAGTGCTAGCGAGGGACTTCACAATGAG. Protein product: CSASEGLHNE. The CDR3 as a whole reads CSASEGLHNEQFF.

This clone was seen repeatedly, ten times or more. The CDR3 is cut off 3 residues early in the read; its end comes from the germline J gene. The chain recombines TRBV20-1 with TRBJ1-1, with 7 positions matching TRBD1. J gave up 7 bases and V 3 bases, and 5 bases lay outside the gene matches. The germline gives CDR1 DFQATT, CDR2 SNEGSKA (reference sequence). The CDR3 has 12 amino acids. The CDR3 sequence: CSARGTAIEAFF. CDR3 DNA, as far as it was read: TGCAGTGCTAGGGGGACAGCAATTGAA.

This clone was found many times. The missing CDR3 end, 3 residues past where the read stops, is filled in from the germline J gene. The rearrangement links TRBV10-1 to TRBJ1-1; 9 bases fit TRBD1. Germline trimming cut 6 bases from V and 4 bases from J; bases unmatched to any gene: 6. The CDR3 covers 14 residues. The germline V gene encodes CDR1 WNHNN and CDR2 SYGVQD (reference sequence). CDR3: CASSRDRVATEAFF. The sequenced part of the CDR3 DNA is TGCGCCAGCAGCCGGGACAGGGTGGCCACTGAA.

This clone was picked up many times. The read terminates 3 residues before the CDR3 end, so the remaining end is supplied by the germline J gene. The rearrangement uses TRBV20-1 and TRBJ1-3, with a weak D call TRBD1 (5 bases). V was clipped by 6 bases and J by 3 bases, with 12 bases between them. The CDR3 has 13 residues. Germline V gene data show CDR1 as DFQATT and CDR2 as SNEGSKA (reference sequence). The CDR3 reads CSAGRGGGNTIYF. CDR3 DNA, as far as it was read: TGCAGTGCCGGTCGGGGGGGTGGAAACACC.

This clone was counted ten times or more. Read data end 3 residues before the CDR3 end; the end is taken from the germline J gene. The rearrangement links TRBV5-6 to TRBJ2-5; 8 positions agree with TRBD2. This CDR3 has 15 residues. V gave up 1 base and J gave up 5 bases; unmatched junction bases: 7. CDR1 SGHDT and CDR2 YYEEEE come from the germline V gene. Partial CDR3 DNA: TGTGCCAGCAGCTTGCTTGGGCGCGGGAGGGAGACC. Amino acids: CASSLLGRGRET. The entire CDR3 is CASSLLGRGRETQYF.

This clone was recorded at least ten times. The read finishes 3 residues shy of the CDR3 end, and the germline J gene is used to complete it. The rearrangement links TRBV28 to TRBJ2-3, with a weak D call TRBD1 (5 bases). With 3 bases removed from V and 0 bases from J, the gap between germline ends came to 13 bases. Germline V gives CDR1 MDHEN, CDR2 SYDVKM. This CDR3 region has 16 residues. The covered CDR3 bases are TGTGCCAGCAGTTTCTTCAGGGCGGCTAGCACAGATACG. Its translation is CASSFFRAASTDT. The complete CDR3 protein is CASSFFRAASTDTQYF.

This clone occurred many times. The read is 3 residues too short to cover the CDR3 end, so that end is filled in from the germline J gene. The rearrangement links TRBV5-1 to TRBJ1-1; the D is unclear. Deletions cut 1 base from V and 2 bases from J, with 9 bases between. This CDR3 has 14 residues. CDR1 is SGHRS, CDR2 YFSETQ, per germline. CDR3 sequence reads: CASSLQWANTEAFF. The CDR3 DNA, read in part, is TGCGCCAGCAGCTTGCAGTGGGCAAACACTGAA.

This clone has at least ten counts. The CDR3 DNA, read in part, is TGCAGTGCTAGAGATTGGGGTTTGGGGAGGCGGGTCGGTGGC. Residues: CSARDWGLGRRVGG. The whole CDR3 sequence reads CSARDWGLGRRVGGYTF. This rearrangement joins TRBV20-1 to TRBJ1-2; D gene uncertain. The read ends 3 residues shy of where the CDR3 ends; the end is completed using the germline J gene. V was shortened by 0 bases and J by 7 bases, with 24 bases between the two germline ends. CDR3 length: 17 amino acids. Germline-derived CDR1 and CDR2 are DFQATT and SNEGSKA (reference sequence).

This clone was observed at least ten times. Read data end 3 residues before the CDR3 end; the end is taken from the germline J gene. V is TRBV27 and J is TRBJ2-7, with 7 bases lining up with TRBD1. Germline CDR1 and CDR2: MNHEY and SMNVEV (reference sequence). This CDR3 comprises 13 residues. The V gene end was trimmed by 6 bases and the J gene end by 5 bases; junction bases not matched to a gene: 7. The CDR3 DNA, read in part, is TGTGCCAGCAGGCCGACAGGGACCCACGAG. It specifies CASRPTGTHE. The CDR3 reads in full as CASRPTGTHEQYF.

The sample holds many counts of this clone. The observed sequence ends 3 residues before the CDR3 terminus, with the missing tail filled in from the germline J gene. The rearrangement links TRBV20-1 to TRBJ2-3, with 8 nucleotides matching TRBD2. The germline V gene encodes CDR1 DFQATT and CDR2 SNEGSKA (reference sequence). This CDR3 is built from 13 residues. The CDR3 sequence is CSALADTHMTQYF. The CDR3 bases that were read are TGCAGTGCACTAGCGGATACTCACATGACG.

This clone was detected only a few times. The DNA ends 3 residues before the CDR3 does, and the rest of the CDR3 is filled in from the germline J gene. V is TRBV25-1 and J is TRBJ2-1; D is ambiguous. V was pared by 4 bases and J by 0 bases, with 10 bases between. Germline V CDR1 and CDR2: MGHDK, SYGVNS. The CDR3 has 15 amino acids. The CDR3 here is CASSAEVSSYNEQFF. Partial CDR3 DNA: TGTGCCAGCAGTGCAGAAGTCTCCTCCTACAATGAG.

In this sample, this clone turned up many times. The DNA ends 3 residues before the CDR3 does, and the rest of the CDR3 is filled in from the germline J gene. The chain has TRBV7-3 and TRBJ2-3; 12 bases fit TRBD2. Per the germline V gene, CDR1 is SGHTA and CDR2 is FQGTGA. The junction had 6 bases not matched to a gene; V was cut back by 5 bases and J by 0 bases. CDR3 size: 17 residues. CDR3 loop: CASSPLGLAGSTDTQYF. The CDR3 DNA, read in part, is TGTGCCAGCAGCCCCCTCGGACTAGCGGGAAGCACAGATACG. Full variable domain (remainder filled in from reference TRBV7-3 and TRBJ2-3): GAGVSQTPSNKVTEKGKYVELRCDPISGHTALYWYRQSLGQGPEFLIYFQGTGAADDSGLPNDRFFAVRPEGSVSTLKIQRTERGDSAVYLCASSPLGLAGSTDTQYFGPGTRLTVL.

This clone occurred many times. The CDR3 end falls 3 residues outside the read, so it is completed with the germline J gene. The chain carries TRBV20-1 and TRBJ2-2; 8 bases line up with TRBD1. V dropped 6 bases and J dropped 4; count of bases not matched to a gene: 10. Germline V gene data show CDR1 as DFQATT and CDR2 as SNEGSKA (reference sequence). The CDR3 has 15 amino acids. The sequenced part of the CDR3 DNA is TGCAGTGCCGCAACACTCGACAGGGGCACCGGGGAG. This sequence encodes CSAATLDRGTGE. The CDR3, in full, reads CSAATLDRGTGELFF.

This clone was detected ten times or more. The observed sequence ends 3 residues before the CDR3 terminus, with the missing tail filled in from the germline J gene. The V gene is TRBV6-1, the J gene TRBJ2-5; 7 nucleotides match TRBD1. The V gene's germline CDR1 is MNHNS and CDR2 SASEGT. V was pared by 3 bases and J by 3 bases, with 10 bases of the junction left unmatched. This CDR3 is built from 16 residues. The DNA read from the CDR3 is TGTGCCAGCAGTGAGGTGCTGGGGACAGCAGAAGAGACC. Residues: CASSEVLGTAEET. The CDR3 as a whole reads CASSEVLGTAEETQYF.

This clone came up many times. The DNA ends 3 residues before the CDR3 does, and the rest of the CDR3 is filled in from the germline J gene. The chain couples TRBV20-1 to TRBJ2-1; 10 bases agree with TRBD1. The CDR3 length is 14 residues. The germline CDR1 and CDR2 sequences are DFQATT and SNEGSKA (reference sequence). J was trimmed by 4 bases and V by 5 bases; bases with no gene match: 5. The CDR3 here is CSALGQGEYNEQFF. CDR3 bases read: TGCAGTGCTTTAGGACAGGGGGAGTACAATGAG.

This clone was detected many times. The part of the CDR3 DNA that was read is TGTGCCTGCCGACAGGACCTCTCCTACGAG. Translation: CACRQDLSYE. The CDR3 as a whole reads CACRQDLSYEQYF. The chain couples TRBV7-9 to TRBJ2-7; possible D gene TRBD1, 6 bases. The read ends 3 residues before the CDR3 terminus; that terminus is restored from the germline J gene. This CDR3 is built from 13 residues. The germline gives CDR1 SEHNR, CDR2 FQNEAQ (reference sequence). Trimming shortened V by 11 bases and J by 0 bases, and 14 bases separated the two germline ends.

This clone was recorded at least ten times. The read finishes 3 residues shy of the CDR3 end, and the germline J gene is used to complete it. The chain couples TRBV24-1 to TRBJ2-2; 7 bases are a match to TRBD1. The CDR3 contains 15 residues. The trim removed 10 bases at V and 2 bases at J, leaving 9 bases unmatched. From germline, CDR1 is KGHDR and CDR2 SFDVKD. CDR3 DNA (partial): TGTGCCACAGGAGACGGGACAGAAAACACCGGGGAG. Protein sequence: CATGDGTENTGE. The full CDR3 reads CATGDGTENTGELFF.

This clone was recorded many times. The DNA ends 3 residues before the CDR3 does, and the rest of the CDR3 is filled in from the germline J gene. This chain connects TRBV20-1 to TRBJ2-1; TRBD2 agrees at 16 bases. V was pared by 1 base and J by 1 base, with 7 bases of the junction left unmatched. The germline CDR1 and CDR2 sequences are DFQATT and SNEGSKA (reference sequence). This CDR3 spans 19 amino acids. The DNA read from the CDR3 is TGCAGTGCTAGAGGGGGACTAGCGGGAGGGAGTAGGTCCTACAATGAG. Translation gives CSARGGLAGGSRSYNE. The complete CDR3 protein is CSARGGLAGGSRSYNEQFF.

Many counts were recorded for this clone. CDR3 residues: CASSQDLLDIGSYEQYF. CDR3 DNA, as far as it was read: TGCGCCAGCAGCCAAGATCTCCTCGACATCGGCTCCTACGAG. This rearrangement joins TRBV4-1 to TRBJ2-7, with D hard to call. The read terminates 3 residues ahead of where the CDR3 ends, so the germline J gene completes it. Trimming removed 0 bases at V and 0 bases at J, with 15 bases between. This CDR3 spans 17 amino acids. Germline-derived CDR1 and CDR2 are MGHRA and YSYEKL.

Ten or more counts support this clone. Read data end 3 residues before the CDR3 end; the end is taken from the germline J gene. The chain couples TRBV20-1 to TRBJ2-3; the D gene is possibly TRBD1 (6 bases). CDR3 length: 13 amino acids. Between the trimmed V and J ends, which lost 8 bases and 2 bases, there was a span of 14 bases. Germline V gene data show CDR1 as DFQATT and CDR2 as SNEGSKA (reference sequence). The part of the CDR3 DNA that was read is TGCAGTCGACTCACAGGGATCACAGATACG. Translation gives CSRLTGITDT. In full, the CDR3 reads CSRLTGITDTQYF.

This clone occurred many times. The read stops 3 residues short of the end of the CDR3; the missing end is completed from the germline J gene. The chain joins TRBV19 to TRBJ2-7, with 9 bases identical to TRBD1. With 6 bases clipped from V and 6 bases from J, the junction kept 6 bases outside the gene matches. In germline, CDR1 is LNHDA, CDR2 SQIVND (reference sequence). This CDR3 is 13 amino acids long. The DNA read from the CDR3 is TGTGCCAGTAGAACCGGGACAGGGAGCGAG. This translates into CASRTGTGSE. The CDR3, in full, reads CASRTGTGSEQYF.

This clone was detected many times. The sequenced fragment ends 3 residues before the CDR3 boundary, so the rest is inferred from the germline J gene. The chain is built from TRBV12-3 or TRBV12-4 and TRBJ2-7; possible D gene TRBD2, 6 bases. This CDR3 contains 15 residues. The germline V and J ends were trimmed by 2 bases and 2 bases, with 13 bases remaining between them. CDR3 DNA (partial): TGTGCCAGCAGTTTATTCGTAGCGGCCACCTACGAG. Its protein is CASSLFVAATYE. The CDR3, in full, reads CASSLFVAATYEQYF.